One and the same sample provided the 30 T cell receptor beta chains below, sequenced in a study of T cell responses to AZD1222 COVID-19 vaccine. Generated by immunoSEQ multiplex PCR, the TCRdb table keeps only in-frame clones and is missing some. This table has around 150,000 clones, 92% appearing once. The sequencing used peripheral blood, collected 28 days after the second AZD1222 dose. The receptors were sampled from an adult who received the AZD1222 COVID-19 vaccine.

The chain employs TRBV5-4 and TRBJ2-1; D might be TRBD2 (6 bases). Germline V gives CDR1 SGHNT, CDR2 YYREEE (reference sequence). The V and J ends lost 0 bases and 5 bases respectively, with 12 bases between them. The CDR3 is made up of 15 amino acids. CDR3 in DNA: TGTGCCAGCAGCTTGGTGGGACTTGGGGACAATGAGCAGTTCTTC. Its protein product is CASSLVGLGDNEQFF.

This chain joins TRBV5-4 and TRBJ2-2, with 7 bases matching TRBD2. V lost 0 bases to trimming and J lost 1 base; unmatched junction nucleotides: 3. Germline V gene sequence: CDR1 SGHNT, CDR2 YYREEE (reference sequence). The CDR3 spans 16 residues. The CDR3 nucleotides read TGTGCCAGCAGCTTGGACGGACTAGTGAACACCGGGGAGCTGTTTTTT. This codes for CASSLDGLVNTGELFF.

The CDR3 sequence: CASSLGQGPTF. The CDR3 nucleotides are TGTGCCAGCAGTTTGGGGCAGGGGCCCACCTTC. The chain employs TRBV28 and TRBJ1-2; D may be TRBD1 (6 bases). V dropped 3 bases and J dropped 13 bases, with 12 bases sitting between them. The CDR3 has 11 amino acids. Germline V gives CDR1 MDHEN, CDR2 SYDVKM.

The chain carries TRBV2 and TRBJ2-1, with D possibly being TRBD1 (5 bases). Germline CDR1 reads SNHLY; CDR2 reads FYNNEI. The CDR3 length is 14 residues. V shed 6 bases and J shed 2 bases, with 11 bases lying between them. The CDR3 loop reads CASRARATYNEQFF. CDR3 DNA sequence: TGTGCCAGCAGGGCCAGGGCCACCTACAATGAGCAGTTCTTC.

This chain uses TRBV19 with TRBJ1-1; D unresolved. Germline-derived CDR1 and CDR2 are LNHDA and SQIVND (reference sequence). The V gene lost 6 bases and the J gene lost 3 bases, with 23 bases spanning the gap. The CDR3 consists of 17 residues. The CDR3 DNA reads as TGTGCCAGTAGATCGCGGCAGGCATTAGTTTTGGACACTGAAGCTTTCTTT. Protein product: CASRSRQALVLDTEAFF.

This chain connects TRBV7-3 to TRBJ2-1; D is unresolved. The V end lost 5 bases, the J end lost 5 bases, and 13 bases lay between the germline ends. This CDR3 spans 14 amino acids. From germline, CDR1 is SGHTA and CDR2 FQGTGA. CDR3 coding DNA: TGTGCCAGCAGCCCCTCCCCCGCCAACAATGAGCAGTTCTTC. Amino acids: CASSPSPANNEQFF.

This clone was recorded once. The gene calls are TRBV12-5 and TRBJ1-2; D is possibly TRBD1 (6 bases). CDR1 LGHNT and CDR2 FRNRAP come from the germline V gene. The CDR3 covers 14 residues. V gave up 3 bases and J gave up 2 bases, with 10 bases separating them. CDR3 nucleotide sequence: TGTGCTAGTGGTTTCCAAACAGGGAACTATGGCTACACCTTC. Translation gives CASGFQTGNYGYTF.

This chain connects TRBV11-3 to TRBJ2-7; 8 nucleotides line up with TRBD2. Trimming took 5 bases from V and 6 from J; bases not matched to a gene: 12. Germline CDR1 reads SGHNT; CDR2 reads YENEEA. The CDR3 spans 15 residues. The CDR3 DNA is TGTGCCAGCAGCCTAGCGGGCCAGTCCCGTCTCGAGCAGTACTTC. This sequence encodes CASSLAGQSRLEQYF.

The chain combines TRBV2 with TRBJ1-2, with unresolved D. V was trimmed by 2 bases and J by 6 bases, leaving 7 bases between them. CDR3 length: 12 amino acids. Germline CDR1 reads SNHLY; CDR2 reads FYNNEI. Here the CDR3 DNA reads TGTGCCAGCAGTGAACAGTGGGATGGCTACACCTTC. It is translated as CASSEQWDGYTF. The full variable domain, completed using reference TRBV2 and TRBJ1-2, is EPEVTQTPSHQVTQMGQEVILRCVPISNHLYFYWYRQILGQKVEFLVSFYNNEISEKSEIFDDQFSVERPDGSNFTLKIRSTKLEDSAMYFCASSEQWDGYTFGSGTRLTVV.

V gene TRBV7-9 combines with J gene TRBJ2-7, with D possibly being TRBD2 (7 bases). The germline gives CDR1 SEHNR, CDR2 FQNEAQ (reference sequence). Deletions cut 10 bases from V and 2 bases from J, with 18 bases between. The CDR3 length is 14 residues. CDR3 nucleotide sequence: TGTGCCAACACTTACAGGGAGGGGACCTACGAGCAGTACTTC. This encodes CANTYREGTYEQYF.

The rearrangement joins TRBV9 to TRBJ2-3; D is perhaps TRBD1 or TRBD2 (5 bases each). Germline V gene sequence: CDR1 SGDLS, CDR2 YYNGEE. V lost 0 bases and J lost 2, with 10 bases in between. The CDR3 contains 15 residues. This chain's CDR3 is CASSVVGDPTDTQYF. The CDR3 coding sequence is TGTGCCAGCAGCGTAGTTGGGGACCCCACAGATACGCAGTATTTT.

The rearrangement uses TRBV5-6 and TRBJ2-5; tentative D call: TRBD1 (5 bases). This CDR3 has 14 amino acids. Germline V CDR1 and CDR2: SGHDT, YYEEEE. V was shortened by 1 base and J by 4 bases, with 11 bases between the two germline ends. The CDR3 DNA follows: TGTGCCAGCAGCTTGAGGGGATTCGGAGAGACCCAGTACTTC. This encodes CASSLRGFGETQYF. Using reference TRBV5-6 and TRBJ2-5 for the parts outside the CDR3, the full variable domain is DAGVTQSPTHLIKTRGQQVTLRCSPKSGHDTVSWYQQALGQGPQFIFQYYEEEERQRGNFPDRFSGHQFPNYSSELNVNALLLGDSALYLCASSLRGFGETQYFGPGTRLLVL.

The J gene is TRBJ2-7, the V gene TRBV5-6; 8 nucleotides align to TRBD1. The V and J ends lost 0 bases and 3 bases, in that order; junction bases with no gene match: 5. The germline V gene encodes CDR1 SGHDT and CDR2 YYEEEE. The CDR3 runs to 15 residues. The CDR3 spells CASSLAPGQVYEQYF. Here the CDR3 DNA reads TGTGCCAGCAGCTTGGCCCCGGGACAGGTCTACGAGCAGTACTTC. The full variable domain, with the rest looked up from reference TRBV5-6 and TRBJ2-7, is DAGVTQSPTHLIKTRGQQVTLRCSPKSGHDTVSWYQQALGQGPQFIFQYYEEEERQRGNFPDRFSGHQFPNYSSELNVNALLLGDSALYLCASSLAPGQVYEQYFGPGTRLTVT.

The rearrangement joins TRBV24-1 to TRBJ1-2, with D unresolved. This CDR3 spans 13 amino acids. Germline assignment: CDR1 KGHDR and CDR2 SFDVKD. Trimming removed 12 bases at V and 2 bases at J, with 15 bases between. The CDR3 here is CAPNRTANYGYTF. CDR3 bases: TGTGCCCCGAACCGGACGGCCAACTATGGCTACACCTTC.

The CDR3: CASSSPSEGGYEQYF. In nucleotides, the CDR3 is TGTGCCAGCAGCTCCCCGAGTGAGGGCGGCTACGAGCAGTACTTC. The rearrangement uses TRBV5-6 and TRBJ2-7; D possibly corresponds to TRBD2 (5 bases). V was cut by 3 bases and J by 3 bases, with 16 bases left in between. Germline assignment: CDR1 SGHDT and CDR2 YYEEEE. CDR3 length: 15 amino acids.

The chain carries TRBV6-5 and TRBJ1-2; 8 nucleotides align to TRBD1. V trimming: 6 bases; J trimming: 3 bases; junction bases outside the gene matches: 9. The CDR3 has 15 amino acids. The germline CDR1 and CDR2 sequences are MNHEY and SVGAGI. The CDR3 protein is CASSPGQGADYGYTF. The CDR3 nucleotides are TGTGCCAGCAGCCCCGGTCAGGGGGCGGACTATGGCTACACCTTC.

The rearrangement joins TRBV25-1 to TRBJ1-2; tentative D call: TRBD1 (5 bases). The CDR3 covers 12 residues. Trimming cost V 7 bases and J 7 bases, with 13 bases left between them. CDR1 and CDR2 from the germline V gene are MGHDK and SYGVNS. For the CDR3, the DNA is TGTGCCAGCACTTCCGGGACTTTTGGCTACACCTTC. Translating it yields CASTSGTFGYTF.

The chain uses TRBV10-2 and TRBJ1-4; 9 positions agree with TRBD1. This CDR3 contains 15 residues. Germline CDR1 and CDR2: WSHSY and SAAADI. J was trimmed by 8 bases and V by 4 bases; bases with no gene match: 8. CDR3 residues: CASSGIATGGEKLFF. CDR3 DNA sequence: TGCGCCAGCAGTGGAATTGCGACAGGGGGAGAAAAACTGTTTTTT.

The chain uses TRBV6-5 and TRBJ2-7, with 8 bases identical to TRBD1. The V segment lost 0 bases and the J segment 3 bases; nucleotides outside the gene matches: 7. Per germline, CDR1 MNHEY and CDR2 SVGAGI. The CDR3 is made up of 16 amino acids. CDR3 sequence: CASSYSNIGQGYEQYF. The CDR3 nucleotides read TGTGCCAGCAGTTACTCAAATATCGGACAGGGCTACGAGCAGTACTTC.

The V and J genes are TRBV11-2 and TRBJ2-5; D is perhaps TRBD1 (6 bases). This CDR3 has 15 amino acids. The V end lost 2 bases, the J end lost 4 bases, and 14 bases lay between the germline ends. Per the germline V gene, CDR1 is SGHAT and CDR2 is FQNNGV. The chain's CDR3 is CASSLPTGSRETQYF. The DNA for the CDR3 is TGTGCCAGCAGCTTACCTACAGGGAGTCGAGAGACCCAGTACTTC.

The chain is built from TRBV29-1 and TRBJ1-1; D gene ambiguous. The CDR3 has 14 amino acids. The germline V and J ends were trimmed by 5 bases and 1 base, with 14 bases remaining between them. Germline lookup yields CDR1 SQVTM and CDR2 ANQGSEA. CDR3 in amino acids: CSVKPSLANTEAFF. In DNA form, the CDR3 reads TGCAGCGTTAAGCCGTCGCTCGCGAACACTGAAGCTTTCTTT. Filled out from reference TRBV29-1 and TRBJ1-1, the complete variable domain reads SAVISQKPSRDICQRGTSLTIQCQVDSQVTMMFWYRQQPGQSLTLIATANQGSEATYESGFVIDKFPISRPNLTFSTLTVSNMSPEDSSIYLCSVKPSLANTEAFFGQGTRLTVV.

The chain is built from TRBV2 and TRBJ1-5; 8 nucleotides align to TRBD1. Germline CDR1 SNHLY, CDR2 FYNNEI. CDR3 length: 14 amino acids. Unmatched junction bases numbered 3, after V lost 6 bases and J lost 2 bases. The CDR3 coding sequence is TGTGCCAGCAGCGGACAGGGAGGCAATCAGCCCCAGCATTTT. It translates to CASSGQGGNQPQHF.

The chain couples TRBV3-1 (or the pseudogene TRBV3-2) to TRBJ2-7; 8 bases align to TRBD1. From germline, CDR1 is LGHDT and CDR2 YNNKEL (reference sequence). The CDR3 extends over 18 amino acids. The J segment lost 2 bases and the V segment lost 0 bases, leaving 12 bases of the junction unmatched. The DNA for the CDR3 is TGTGCCAGCAGCCAAGACAGAGGGATCCGGGACAGGCCCTACGAGCAGTACTTC. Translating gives CASSQDRGIRDRPYEQYF.

This CDR3 reads CSASGTGYPYEQYF. Written as DNA, the CDR3 is TGCAGCGCTTCCGGGACAGGTTACCCCTACGAGCAGTACTTC. J is TRBJ2-7 and V is TRBV29-1; 8 nucleotides agree with TRBD1. V shed 7 bases, J shed 2 bases, and the junction held 10 bases outside the gene matches. This CDR3 is 14 amino acids long. Germline V lookup: CDR1 SQVTM, CDR2 ANQGSEA.

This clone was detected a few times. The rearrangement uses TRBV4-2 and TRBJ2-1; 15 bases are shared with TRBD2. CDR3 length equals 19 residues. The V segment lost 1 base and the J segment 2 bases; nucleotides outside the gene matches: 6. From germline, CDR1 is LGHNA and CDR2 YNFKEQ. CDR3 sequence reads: CASSQAWTSGRGAYNEQFF. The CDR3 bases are TGTGCCAGCAGCCAAGCATGGACTAGCGGGAGGGGGGCCTACAATGAGCAGTTCTTC.

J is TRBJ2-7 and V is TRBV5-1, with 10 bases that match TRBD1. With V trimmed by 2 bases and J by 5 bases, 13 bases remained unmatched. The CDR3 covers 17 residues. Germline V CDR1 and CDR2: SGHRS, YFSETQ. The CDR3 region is CASSLRQGANRFHEQYF. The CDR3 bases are TGCGCCAGCAGCTTAAGACAGGGGGCCAACCGTTTCCACGAGCAGTACTTC.

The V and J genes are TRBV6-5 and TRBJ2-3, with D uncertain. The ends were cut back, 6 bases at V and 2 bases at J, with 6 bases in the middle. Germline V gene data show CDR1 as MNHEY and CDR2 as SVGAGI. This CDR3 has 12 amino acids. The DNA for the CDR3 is TGTGCCAGCAGCGAGAACACAGATACGCAGTATTTT. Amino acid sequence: CASSENTDTQYF.

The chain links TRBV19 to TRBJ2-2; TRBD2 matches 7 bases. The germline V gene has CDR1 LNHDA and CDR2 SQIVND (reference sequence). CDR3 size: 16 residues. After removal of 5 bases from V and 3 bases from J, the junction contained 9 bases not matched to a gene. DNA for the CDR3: TGTGCCAGTAGTCCCTTGGCTAGCGGATACACCGGGGAGCTGTTTTTT. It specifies CASSPLASGYTGELFF.

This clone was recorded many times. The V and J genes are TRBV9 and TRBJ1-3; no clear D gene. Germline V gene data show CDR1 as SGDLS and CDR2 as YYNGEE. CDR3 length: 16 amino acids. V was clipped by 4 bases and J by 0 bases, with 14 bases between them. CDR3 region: CASSQGFAYSGNTIYF. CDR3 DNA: TGTGCCAGCAGCCAAGGGTTTGCCTACTCTGGAAACACCATATATTTT.

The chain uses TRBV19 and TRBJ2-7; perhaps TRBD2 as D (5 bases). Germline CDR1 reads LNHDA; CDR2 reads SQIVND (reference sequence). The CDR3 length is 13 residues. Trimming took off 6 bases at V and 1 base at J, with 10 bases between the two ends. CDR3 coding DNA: TGTGCCAGTAGGGGCGGGCCGTCCTACGAGCAGTACTTC. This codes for CASRGGPSYEQYF.